This T cell receptor beta chain was identified in a study of T cells in Graves' hyperthyroidism and ophthalmopathy. The CDR3 regions of TCR beta were amplified from RNA transcripts. A set of HTBI primers served as the primers for a first-round RT-PCR of the TCR CDR3. TCRdb recomputed calls from the multiplex PCR reads with MiXCR, one row per CDR3 protein. The sample has roughly 580,000 distinct CDR3 sequences; roughly 13% are singletons. The table lists this clonotype with a few counts. Sequencing was performed on blood. The sequence derives from a woman in her twenties or thirties with Graves' hyperthyroidism that later progressed to Graves' ophthalmopathy.

The CDR3 protein is CASSFLTQGIQPQHF. The CDR3 coding sequence is TGTGCCAGTAGTTTTCTCACCCAGGGGATACAGCCCCAGCATTTT. The V gene is TRBV19, the J gene TRBJ1-5; weak D call: TRBD1 (6 bases). Looked up from germline, CDR1 is LNHDA and CDR2 is SQIVND (reference sequence). The CDR3 is 15 amino acids. V lost 5 bases to trimming and J lost 7 bases, with 18 bases between them. Together with reference TRBV19 and TRBJ1-5, the CDR3 gives the full variable domain: DGGITQSPKYLFRKEGQNVTLSCEQNLNHDAMYWYRQDPGQGLRLIYYSQIVNDFQKGDIAEGYSVSREKKESFPLTVTSAQKNPTAFYLCASSFLTQGIQPQHFGDGTRLSIL.